The 26 T cell receptor beta chains below were found in one sample sequenced in a study of blood T cell repertoires in COVID-19. Assay used: immunoSEQ multiplex PCR; TCRdb lists only in-frame clones, some missing. The sample includes a few hundred thousand clones, approximately 89% of them seen just once. The sample consisted of peripheral blood. These receptors were collected from a woman aged 60-70 years with acute or convalescent COVID-19.

Here the CDR3 reads CASSPLEQGSNSPLHF. CDR3 DNA sequence: TGTGCCAGCTCACCGCTCGAACAGGGGAGTAATTCACCCCTCCACTTT. This rearrangement joins TRBV18 to TRBJ1-6; 7 positions match TRBD1. The CDR3 length is 16 residues. CDR1 and CDR2 from the germline V gene are KGHSH and LQKENI. J lost 6 bases, V lost 3 bases, and 8 bases had no gene match.

The chain links TRBV5-1 to TRBJ1-2; D is perhaps TRBD1 (6 bases). The CDR3 loop spans 17 amino acids. Between the trimmed V and J ends, which lost 4 bases and 2 bases, there was a span of 21 bases. Per the germline V gene, CDR1 is SGHRS and CDR2 is YFSETQ. CDR3 protein: CASSLRGDTDFNYGYTF. The CDR3 DNA reads as TGCGCCAGCAGCCTCAGGGGCGACACCGACTTCAACTATGGCTACACCTTC.

This chain connects TRBV27 to TRBJ2-7, with TRBD2 matching 7 bases. The junction had 0 bases not matched to a gene; V was cut back by 3 bases and J by 1 base. CDR3 length equals 13 residues. Germline V lookup: CDR1 MNHEY, CDR2 SMNVEV (reference sequence). CDR3 amino acids: CASSFSGSYEQYF. CDR3 DNA sequence: TGTGCCAGCAGTTTTAGCGGGTCCTACGAGCAGTACTTC.

The genes are TRBV6-5 and TRBJ2-3; unclear D gene. CDR1 and CDR2 from the germline V gene are MNHEY and SVGAGI. Trimming cost V 0 bases and J 7 bases, with 11 bases left between them. The length of the CDR3 is 14 residues. The CDR3 sequence: CASSYSIVENTQYF. CDR3 DNA sequence: TGTGCCAGCAGTTACTCGATAGTGGAGAATACGCAGTATTTT.

The V gene is TRBV29-1, the J gene TRBJ2-7; 8 positions agree with TRBD1. V dropped 5 bases and J dropped 2; count of bases not matched to a gene: 14. Germline CDR1 and CDR2: SQVTM and ANQGSEA. This CDR3 is 16 amino acids long. CDR3 in DNA: TGCAGCGTTATCTTATCCGGGACAGGAATGGCCTACGAGCAGTACTTC. It encodes CSVILSGTGMAYEQYF.

The chain employs TRBV14 and TRBJ1-2, with D perhaps TRBD1 (6 bases). The CDR3 has 15 amino acids. Germline loops: CDR1 SGHDN, CDR2 FVKESK. V was pared by 4 bases and J by 2 bases, with 14 bases between. The DNA of the CDR3 is TGTGCCAGCAGCCGGACCCGGGACAACAACTATGGCTACACCTTC. Translating it yields CASSRTRDNNYGYTF.

V gene TRBV5-1 combines with J gene TRBJ2-1; tentative D call: TRBD2 (5 bases). Trimming removed 1 base from V and 2 bases from J, with 7 bases in between. The CDR3 is 14 residues long. The germline CDR1 and CDR2 sequences are SGHRS and YFSETQ. CDR3 in amino acids: CASSLTGTYNEQFF. The CDR3 nucleotides read TGCGCCAGCAGCTTGACCGGGACCTACAATGAGCAGTTCTTC.

This chain joins TRBV3-1 (or the pseudogene TRBV3-2) and TRBJ1-2; a possible D gene is TRBD1 (6 bases). Between the trimmed V and J ends, which lost 2 bases and 9 bases, there was a span of 16 bases. The CDR3 covers 14 residues. Germline V gene data show CDR1 as LGHDT and CDR2 as YNNKEL (reference sequence). Here the CDR3 DNA reads TGTGCCAGCAGCCAATCACAGGGAATGTCTAGCTACACCTTC. Translation gives CASSQSQGMSSYTF.

V is TRBV7-3 and J is TRBJ2-5, with D possibly TRBD2 on 6 matching bases. Germline V gene data show CDR1 as SGHTA and CDR2 as FQGTGA. Trimming shortened V by 2 bases and J by 2 bases, and 9 bases separated the two germline ends. The CDR3 is made up of 14 amino acids. The CDR3 DNA sequence: TGTGCCAGCAGCTTAGGAGGGGCGCAAGAGACCCAGTACTTC. As protein: CASSLGGAQETQYF.

This chain uses TRBV5-1 with TRBJ2-3; the match to TRBD1 covers 12 bases. This CDR3 is built from 15 residues. The junction had 5 bases not matched to a gene; V was cut back by 4 bases and J by 5 bases. The V gene's germline CDR1 is SGHRS and CDR2 YFSETQ. The CDR3 bases are TGCGCCAGCAGCGAGGGACAGGGGGCTGGAGATACGCAGTATTTT. This gives the protein CASSEGQGAGDTQYF.

This clone was detected only a few times. The V call is TRBV7-9, the J call TRBJ1-3, with D tentatively TRBD1 (5 bases). CDR3 length equals 17 residues. The germline gives CDR1 SEHNR, CDR2 FQNEAQ (reference sequence). Trimming stripped 5 bases from V and 0 bases from J, with 17 bases between. The CDR3 coding sequence is TGTGCCAGCAGCCCTGCCGGGGGACGGAGCTCTGGAAACACCATATATTTT. It translates to CASSPAGGRSSGNTIYF.

The chain is built from TRBV28 and TRBJ1-5; 7 nucleotides match TRBD1. The length of the CDR3 is 16 residues. The germline V gene encodes CDR1 MDHEN and CDR2 SYDVKM. The V segment lost 2 bases and the J segment 4 bases; nucleotides outside the gene matches: 8. The CDR3 nucleotides read TGTGCCAGCAGTTTACAGGGGGGTCTGGGGAATCAGCCCCAGCATTTT. As protein: CASSLQGGLGNQPQHF.

The chain couples TRBV9 to TRBJ1-1; D might be TRBD1 (5 bases). The length of the CDR3 is 13 residues. The V end was cut by 5 bases, the J end by 4 bases, with 12 bases between. Germline V gives CDR1 SGDLS, CDR2 YYNGEE. As DNA, the CDR3 is TGTGCCAGCAGGGAAGTTCAGGGCACTGAAGCTTTCTTT. Amino acid sequence: CASREVQGTEAFF.

The chain combines TRBV24-1 with TRBJ1-2; D is uncertain. V lost 1 base, J lost 6 bases, and 11 bases lay in between. The V gene's germline CDR1 is KGHDR and CDR2 SFDVKD. The CDR3 has 14 residues. In nucleotides, the CDR3 is TGTGCCACCAGTGATTTCACGGAGCCGGATGGCTACACCTTC. Protein: CATSDFTEPDGYTF.

The chain has TRBV28 and TRBJ2-5, with 15 bases identical to TRBD2. The CDR3 runs to 17 residues. V lost 1 base, J lost 4 bases, and 4 bases stayed unmatched. From germline, CDR1 is MDHEN and CDR2 SYDVKM. The CDR3 region is CASSLFGLAGGGETQYF. In DNA form, the CDR3 reads TGTGCCAGCAGTTTATTCGGACTAGCGGGAGGGGGAGAGACCCAGTACTTC.

The chain employs TRBV7-8 and TRBJ2-7; a weak D match, TRBD1 (6 bases). Germline V lookup: CDR1 SGHVS, CDR2 FQNEAQ. Trimming stripped 5 bases from V and 2 bases from J, with 13 bases between. The CDR3 loop spans 14 amino acids. Written as DNA, the CDR3 is TGTGCCAGCAGCCGTCGGGACAAACCCTACGAGCAGTACTTC. The encoded protein is CASSRRDKPYEQYF.

This rearrangement joins TRBV9 to TRBJ2-5; the D gene is possibly TRBD1 (5 bases). The CDR3 loop spans 13 amino acids. V lost 2 bases, J lost 4 bases, and 9 bases lay in between. CDR1 is SGDLS and CDR2 is YYNGEE in the germline V gene. The CDR3 spells CASSVTGRETQYF. The DNA for the CDR3 is TGTGCCAGCAGCGTTACAGGAAGAGAGACCCAGTACTTC.

V and J are TRBV9 and TRBJ2-1; D uncertain. CDR3 size: 14 residues. V dropped 2 bases and J dropped 0 bases, with 6 bases sitting between them. In germline, CDR1 is SGDLS, CDR2 YYNGEE. The DNA for the CDR3 is TGTGCCAGCAGCGTCACAACCTCCTACAATGAGCAGTTCTTC. It codes for CASSVTTSYNEQFF.

As DNA, the CDR3 is TGTGCCAGCAGCTTGGGGACAGGGGGCGTCTATGGCTACACCTTC. Residues: CASSLGTGGVYGYTF. The rearrangement joins TRBV7-9 to TRBJ1-2; 12 nucleotides align to TRBD1. In germline, CDR1 is SEHNR, CDR2 FQNEAQ (reference sequence). The ends lost 3 bases at V and 4 bases at J; junction bases unmatched: 3. This CDR3 is built from 15 residues.

The chain uses TRBV19 and TRBJ2-7; 7 bases fit TRBD1. V shed 5 bases and J 4 bases; nucleotides not matched to a gene: 8. The CDR3 runs to 14 residues. Germline CDR1 and CDR2: LNHDA and SQIVND (reference sequence). Here the CDR3 DNA reads TGTGCCAGTAGTCTGACAGGGCGGCCTTACGAGCAGTACTTC. Translated: CASSLTGRPYEQYF.

The chain uses TRBV5-1 and TRBJ1-5; D not resolved. Trimming cost V 0 bases and J 5 bases, with 12 bases left between them. CDR1 is SGHRS and CDR2 is YFSETQ in the germline V gene. This CDR3 spans 15 amino acids. CDR3 loop: CASSLAGGGDQPQHF. CDR3 DNA: TGCGCCAGCAGCTTGGCCGGCGGCGGGGATCAGCCCCAGCATTTT.

This clone came up a few times. The chain carries TRBV28 and TRBJ1-4; perhaps TRBD1 as D (5 bases). Germline CDR1 MDHEN, CDR2 SYDVKM. CDR3 length: 16 amino acids. V lost 3 bases, J lost 4 bases, and 15 bases lay in between. This chain's CDR3 is CASSFRASGFNEKLFF. The CDR3 nucleotides read TGTGCCAGCAGTTTCCGCGCCTCAGGGTTTAATGAAAAACTGTTTTTT.

This chain links TRBV5-1 with TRBJ1-1, with D maybe TRBD1 (6 bases). CDR1 SGHRS and CDR2 YFSETQ come from the germline V gene. V dropped 0 bases and J dropped 0 bases, with 18 bases sitting between them. This CDR3 comprises 18 residues. The CDR3 sequence is CASSLEPPGATLNTEAFF. The CDR3 nucleotides read TGCGCCAGCAGCTTGGAGCCTCCAGGGGCGACTTTGAACACTGAAGCTTTCTTT.

The chain employs TRBV3-1 (or the pseudogene TRBV3-2) and TRBJ2-1; the D is unclear. This CDR3 is 15 amino acids long. V gave up 0 bases and J gave up 0 bases, with 6 bases separating them. CDR1 and CDR2 from the germline V gene are LGHDT and YNNKEL (reference sequence). CDR3 loop: CASSQEPSSYNEQFF. The CDR3 DNA follows: TGTGCCAGCAGCCAAGAACCCAGCTCCTACAATGAGCAGTTCTTC.

The chain links TRBV3-1 (or the pseudogene TRBV3-2) to TRBJ2-5; 10 bases align to TRBD1. Germline lookup yields CDR1 LGHDT and CDR2 YNNKEL (reference sequence). The CDR3 is made up of 15 amino acids. V shed 4 bases, J shed 3 bases, and the junction held 5 bases outside the gene matches. CDR3 in amino acids: CASSRTGTGEETQYF. Here the CDR3 DNA reads TGTGCCAGCAGCCGAACCGGGACAGGGGAAGAGACCCAGTACTTC.

The V call is TRBV2, the J call TRBJ2-3; D is perhaps TRBD2 (5 bases). This CDR3 has 16 residues. Trimming removed 5 bases at V and 4 bases at J, with 19 bases between. CDR1 and CDR2 (germline): SNHLY, FYNNEI. The CDR3 DNA follows: TGTGCCAGCAGTACACCGGGAAAATGGTTTGCAGATACGCAGTATTTT. Translation: CASSTPGKWFADTQYF.